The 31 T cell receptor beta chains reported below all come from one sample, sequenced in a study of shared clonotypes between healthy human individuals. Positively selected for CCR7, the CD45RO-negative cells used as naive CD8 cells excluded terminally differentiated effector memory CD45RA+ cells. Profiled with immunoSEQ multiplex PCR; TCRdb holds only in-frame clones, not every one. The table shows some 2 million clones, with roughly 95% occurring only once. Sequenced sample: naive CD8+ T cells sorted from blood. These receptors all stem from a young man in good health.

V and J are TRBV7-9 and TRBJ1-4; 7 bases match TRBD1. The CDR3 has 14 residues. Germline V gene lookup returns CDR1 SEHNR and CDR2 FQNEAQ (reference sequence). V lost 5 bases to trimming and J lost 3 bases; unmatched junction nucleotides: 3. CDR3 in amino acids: CASSGTDSNEKLFF. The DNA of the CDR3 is TGTGCCAGCAGCGGGACAGATTCTAATGAAAAACTGTTTTTT.

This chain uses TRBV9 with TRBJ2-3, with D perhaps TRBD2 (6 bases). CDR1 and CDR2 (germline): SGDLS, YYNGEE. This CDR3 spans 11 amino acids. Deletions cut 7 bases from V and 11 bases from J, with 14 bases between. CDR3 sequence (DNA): TGTGCCAGCGCTAACCCGGGACTGCAGTATTTT. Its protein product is CASANPGLQYF.

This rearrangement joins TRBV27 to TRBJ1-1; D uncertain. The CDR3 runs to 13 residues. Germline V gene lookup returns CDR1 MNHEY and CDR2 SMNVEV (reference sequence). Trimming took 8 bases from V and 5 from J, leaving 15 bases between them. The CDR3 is CASGSASRTEAFF. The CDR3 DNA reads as TGTGCCAGCGGGTCGGCCTCGAGGACTGAAGCTTTCTTT.

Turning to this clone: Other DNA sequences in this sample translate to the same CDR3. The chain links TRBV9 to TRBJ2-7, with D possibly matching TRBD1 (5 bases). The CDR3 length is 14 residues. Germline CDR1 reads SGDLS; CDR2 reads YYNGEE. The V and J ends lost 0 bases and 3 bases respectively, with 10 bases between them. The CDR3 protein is CASSVGTPSYEQYF. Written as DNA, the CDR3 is TGTGCCAGCAGCGTAGGGACACCAAGCTACGAGCAGTACTTC.

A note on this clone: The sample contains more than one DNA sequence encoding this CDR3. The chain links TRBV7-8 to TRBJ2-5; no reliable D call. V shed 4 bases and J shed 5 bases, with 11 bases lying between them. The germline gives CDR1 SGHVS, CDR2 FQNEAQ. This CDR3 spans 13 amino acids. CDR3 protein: CASSSASGETQYF. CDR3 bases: TGTGCCAGCAGCTCCGCTAGTGGGGAGACCCAGTACTTC.

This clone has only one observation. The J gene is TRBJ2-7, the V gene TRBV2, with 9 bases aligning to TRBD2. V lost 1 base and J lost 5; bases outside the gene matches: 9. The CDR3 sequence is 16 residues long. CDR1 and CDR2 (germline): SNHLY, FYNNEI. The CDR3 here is CASSEVSAGGPHEQYF. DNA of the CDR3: TGTGCCAGCAGTGAAGTGTCGGCGGGAGGGCCCCACGAGCAGTACTTC.

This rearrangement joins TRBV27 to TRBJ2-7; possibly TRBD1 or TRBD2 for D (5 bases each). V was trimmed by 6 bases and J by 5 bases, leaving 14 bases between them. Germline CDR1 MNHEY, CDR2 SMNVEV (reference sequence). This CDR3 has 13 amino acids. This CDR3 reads CASRGPESHEQYF. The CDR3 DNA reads TGTGCCAGCAGGGGACCCGAATCCCACGAGCAGTACTTC.

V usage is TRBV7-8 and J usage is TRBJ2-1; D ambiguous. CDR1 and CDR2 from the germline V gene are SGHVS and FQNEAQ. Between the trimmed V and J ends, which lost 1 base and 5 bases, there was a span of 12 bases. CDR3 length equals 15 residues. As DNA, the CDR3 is TGTGCCAGCAGCTTAGGGGCTAGACACAACAATGAGCAGTTCTTC. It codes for CASSLGARHNNEQFF. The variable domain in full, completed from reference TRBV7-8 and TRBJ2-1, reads GAGVSQSPRYKVAKRGQDVALRCDPISGHVSLFWYQQALGQGPEFLTYFQNEAQLDKSGLPSDRFFAERPEGSVSTLKIQRTQQEDSAVYLCASSLGARHNNEQFFGPGTRLTVL.

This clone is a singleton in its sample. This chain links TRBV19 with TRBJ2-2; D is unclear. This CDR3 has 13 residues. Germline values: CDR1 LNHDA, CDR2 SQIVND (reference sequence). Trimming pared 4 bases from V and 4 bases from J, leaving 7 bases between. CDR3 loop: CASSKTSTGELFF. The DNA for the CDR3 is TGTGCCAGTAGTAAGACGAGCACCGGGGAGCTGTTTTTT. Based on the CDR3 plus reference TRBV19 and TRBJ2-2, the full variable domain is DGGITQSPKYLFRKEGQNVTLSCEQNLNHDAMYWYRQDPGQGLRLIYYSQIVNDFQKGDIAEGYSVSREKKESFPLTVTSAQKNPTAFYLCASSKTSTGELFFGEGSRLTVL.

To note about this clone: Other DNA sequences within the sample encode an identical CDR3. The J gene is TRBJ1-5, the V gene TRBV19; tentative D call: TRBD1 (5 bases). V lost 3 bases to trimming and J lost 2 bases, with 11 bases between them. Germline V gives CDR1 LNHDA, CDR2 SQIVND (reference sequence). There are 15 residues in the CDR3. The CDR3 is CASSIGPGGNQPQHF. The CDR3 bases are TGTGCCAGTAGTATCGGGCCGGGGGGCAATCAGCCCCAGCATTTT.

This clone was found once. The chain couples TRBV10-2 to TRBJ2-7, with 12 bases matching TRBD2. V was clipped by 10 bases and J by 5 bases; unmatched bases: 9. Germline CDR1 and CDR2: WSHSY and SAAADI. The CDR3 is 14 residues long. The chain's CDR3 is CATLQTSGSNEQYF. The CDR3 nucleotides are TGCGCCACCCTTCAGACTAGCGGGAGTAACGAGCAGTACTTC.

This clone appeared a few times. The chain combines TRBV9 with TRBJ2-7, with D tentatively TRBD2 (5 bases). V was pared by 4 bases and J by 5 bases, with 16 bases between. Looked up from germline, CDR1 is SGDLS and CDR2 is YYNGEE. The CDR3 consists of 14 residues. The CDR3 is CASSPGNPSNEQYF. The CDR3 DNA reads TGTGCCAGCAGCCCCGGGAACCCAAGCAACGAGCAGTACTTC.

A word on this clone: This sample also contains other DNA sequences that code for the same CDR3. The CDR3: CASSLEGSYEQYF. The CDR3 DNA reads as TGTGCCAGCAGCTTAGAAGGCAGCTACGAGCAGTACTTC. The V and J genes are TRBV13 and TRBJ2-7; no clear D gene. CDR3 length: 13 amino acids. V lost 1 base and J 3 bases, leaving 7 bases between the germline ends. The germline V gene has CDR1 PRHDT and CDR2 FYEKMQ (reference sequence).

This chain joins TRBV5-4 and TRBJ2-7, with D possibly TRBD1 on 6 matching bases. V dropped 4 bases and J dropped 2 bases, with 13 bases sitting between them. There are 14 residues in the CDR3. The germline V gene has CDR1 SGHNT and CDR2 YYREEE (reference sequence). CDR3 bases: TGTGCCAGCAGCGACTGGACAGCGGCCTACGAGCAGTACTTC. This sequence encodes CASSDWTAAYEQYF.

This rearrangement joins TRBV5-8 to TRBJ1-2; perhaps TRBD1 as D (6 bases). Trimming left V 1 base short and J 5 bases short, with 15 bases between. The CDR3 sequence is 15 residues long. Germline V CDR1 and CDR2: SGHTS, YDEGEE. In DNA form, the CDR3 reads TGTGCCAGCAGCTTGAAGGAACAGGGCGGGTATGGCTACACCTTC. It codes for CASSLKEQGGYGYTF.

CDR3 protein: CAWGSKNYEQYF. The DNA of the CDR3 is TGTGCCTGGGGAAGTAAGAACTACGAGCAGTACTTC. The chain links TRBV30 to TRBJ2-7; D not certain. The V end was cut by 5 bases, the J end by 3 bases, with 11 bases between. Germline lookup yields CDR1 GTSNPN and CDR2 SVGIG (reference sequence). This CDR3 is 12 amino acids long.

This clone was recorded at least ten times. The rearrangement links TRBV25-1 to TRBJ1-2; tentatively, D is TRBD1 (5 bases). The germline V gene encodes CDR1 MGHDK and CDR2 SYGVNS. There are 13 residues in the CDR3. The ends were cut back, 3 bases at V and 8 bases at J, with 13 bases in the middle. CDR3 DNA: TGTGCCAGCAGTGATTCCGGGGGAGTAGGCTACACCTTC. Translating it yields CASSDSGGVGYTF.

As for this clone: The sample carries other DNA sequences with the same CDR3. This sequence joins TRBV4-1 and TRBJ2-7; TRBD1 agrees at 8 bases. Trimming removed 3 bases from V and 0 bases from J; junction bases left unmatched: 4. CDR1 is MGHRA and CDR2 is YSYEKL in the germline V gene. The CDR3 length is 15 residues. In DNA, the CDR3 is TGCGCCAGCAGCCAGGTCACAGGGGGCTCCTACGAGCAGTACTTC. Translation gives CASSQVTGGSYEQYF.

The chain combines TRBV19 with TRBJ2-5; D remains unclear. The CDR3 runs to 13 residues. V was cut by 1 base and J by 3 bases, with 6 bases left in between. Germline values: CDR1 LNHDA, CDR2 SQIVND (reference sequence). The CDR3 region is CASSIVVEETQYF. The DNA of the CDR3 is TGTGCCAGTAGTATAGTAGTGGAAGAGACCCAGTACTTC.

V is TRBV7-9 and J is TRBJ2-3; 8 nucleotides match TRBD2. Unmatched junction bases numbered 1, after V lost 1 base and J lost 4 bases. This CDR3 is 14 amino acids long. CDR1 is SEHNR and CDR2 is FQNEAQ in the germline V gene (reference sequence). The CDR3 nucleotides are TGTGCCAGCAGCTTAGAACTAGCGGCAGATACGCAGTATTTT. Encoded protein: CASSLELAADTQYF.

The CDR3 here is CASSESGRALNEQFF. The CDR3 region has the DNA TGTGCCAGCAGTGAGAGCGGGAGGGCCTTGAATGAGCAGTTCTTC. The rearrangement joins TRBV13 to TRBJ2-1; 10 bases line up with TRBD2. J was trimmed by 7 bases and V by 6 bases; bases with no gene match: 9. CDR3 length equals 15 residues. CDR1 is PRHDT, CDR2 FYEKMQ, per germline (reference sequence).

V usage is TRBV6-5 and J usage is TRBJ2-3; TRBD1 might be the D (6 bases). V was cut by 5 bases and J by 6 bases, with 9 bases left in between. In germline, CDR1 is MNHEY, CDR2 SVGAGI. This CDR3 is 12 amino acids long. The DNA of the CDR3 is TGTGCCAGCAGTCCCGACAGGGATACGCAGTATTTT. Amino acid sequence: CASSPDRDTQYF.

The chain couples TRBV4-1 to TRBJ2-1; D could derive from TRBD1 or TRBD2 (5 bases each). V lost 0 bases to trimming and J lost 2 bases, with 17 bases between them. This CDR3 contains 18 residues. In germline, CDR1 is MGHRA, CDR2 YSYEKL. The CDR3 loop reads CASSQEAGNVGAYNEQFF. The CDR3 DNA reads TGCGCCAGCAGCCAAGAGGCAGGGAACGTGGGGGCCTACAATGAGCAGTTCTTC.

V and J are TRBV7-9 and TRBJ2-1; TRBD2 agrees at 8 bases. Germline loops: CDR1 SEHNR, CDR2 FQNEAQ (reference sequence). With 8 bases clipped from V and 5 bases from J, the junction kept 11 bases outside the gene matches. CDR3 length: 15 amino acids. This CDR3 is CASHPGGSNHNEQFF. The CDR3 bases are TGTGCCAGCCACCCGGGGGGGTCTAACCACAATGAGCAGTTCTTC.

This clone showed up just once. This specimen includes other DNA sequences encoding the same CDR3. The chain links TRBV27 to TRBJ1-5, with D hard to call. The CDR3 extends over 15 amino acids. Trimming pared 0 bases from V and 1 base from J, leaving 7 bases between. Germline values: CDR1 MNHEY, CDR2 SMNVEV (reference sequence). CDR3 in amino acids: CASSLSPGSNQPQHF. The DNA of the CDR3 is TGTGCCAGCAGTTTATCGCCGGGGAGCAATCAGCCCCAGCATTTT.

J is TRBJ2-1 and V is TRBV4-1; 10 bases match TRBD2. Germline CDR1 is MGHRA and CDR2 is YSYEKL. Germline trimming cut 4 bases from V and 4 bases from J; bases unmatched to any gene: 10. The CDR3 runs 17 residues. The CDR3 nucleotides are TGCGCCAGCAGCCCGAAAGCAGCGGGGGGGAGGTACAATGAGCAGTTCTTC. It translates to CASSPKAAGGRYNEQFF.

CDR3 nucleotides: TGCGCCAGCAGAATGACAGCCCTTAATGAAAAACTGTTTTTT. It codes for CASRMTALNEKLFF. This chain connects TRBV10-2 to TRBJ1-4; maybe TRBD1 (5 bases). In germline, CDR1 is WSHSY, CDR2 SAAADI. Between the trimmed V and J ends, which lost 6 bases and 4 bases, there was a span of 12 bases. The CDR3 covers 14 residues.

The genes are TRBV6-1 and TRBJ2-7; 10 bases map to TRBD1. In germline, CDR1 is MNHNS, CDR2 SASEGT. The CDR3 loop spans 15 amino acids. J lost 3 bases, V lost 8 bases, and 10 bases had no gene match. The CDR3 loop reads CASRIGTGAGYEQYF. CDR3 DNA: TGTGCCAGCCGTATAGGGACAGGGGCAGGCTACGAGCAGTACTTC.

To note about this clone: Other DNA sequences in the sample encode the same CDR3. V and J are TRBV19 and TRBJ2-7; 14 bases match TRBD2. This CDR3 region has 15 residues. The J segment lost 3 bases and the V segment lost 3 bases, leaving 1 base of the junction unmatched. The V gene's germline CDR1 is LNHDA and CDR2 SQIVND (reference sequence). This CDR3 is CASSIGLAGGYEQYF. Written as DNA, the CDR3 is TGTGCCAGTAGTATCGGACTAGCGGGGGGCTACGAGCAGTACTTC.

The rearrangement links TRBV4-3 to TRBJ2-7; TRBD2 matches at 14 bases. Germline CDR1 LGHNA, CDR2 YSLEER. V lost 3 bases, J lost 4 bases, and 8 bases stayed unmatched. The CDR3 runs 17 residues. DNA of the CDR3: TGCGCCAGCAGCCACGGACTAGCGGGAGGAAAGGGTTACGAGCAGTACTTC. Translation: CASSHGLAGGKGYEQYF.

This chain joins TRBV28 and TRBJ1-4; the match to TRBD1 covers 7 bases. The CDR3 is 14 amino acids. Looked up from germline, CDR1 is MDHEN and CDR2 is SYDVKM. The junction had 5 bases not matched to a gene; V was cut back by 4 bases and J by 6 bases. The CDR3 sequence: CASSSGGEDEKLFF. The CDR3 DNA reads TGTGCCAGCAGTTCAGGGGGTGAGGATGAAAAACTGTTTTTT.